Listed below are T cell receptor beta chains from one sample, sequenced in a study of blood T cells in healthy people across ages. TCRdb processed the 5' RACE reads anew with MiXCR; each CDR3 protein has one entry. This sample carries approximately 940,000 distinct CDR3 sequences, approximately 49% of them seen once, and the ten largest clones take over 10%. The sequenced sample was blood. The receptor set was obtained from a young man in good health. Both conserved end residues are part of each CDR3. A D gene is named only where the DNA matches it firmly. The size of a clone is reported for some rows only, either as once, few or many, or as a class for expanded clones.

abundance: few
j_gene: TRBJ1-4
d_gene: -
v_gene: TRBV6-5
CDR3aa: CASSYSLRGSNEKLFF
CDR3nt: TGTGCCAGCAGTTACTCGTTGCGGGGGAGTAATGAAAAACTGTTTTTT

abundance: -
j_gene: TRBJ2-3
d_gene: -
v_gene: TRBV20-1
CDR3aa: CSASAALFTDTQYF
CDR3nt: TGCAGTGCTAGCGCAGCGCTCTTCACAGATACGCAGTATTTT

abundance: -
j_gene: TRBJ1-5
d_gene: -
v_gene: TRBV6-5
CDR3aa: CASSSQGTQPQHF
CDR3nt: TGTGCCAGCAGTTCACAGGGTACTCAGCCCCAGCATTTT

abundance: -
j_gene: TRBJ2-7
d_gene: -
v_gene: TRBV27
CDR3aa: CASTTKLGGPRLYNEQYF
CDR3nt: TGCGCCAGCACTACCAAGCTCGGGGGGCCCCGACTTTACAATGAGCAGTACTTC

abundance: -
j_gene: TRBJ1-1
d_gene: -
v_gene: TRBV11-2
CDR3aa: CATPRLYTEAFF
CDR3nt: TGTGCCACCCCCCGGTTGTACACTGAAGCTTTCTTT

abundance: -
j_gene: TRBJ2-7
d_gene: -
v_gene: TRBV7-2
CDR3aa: CASRRSGGASYEQYF
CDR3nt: TGTGCCAGCAGACGTTCGGGGGGCGCCTCCTACGAGCAGTACTTC

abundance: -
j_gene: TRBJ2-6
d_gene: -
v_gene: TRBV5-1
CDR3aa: CASSLYFSGSGANVLTF
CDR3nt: TGCGCCAGCAGCTTATACTTCTCAGGTTCTGGGGCCAACGTCCTGACTTTC

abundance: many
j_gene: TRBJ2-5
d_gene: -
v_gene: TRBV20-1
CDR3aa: CSAKGGGKETQYF
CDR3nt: TGCAGTGCTAAGGGCGGGGGCAAAGAGACCCAGTACTTC

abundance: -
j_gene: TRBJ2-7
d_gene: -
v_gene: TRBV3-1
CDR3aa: CASSQRGLHHEQYF
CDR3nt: TGTGCCAGCAGCCAACGCGGCCTTCACCACGAGCAGTACTTC

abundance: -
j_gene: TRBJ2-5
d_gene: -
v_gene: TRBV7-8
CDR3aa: CASSQGTSVWETQYF
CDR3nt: TGTGCCAGCAGCCAAGGGACCTCTGTATGGGAGACCCAGTACTTC

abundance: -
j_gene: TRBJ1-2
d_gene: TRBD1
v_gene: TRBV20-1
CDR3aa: CSAKDRTNYGYTF
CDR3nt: TGCAGTGCCAAGGACAGGACAAACTATGGCTACACCTTC

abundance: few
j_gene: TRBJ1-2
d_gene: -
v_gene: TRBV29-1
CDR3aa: CSVASRGNYGYTF
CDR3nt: TGCAGCGTTGCAAGTCGCGGGAACTATGGCTACACCTTC

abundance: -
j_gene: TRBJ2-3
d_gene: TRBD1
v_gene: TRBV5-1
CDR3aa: CASSLSTQGVITDTQYF
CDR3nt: TGCGCCAGCAGCTTGAGTACACAGGGGGTAATCACAGATACGCAGTATTTT

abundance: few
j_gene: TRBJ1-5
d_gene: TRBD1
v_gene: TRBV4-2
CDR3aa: CASSQRDSLGPQHF
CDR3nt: TGTGCCAGCAGCCAGCGGGACAGCCTAGGGCCCCAGCATTTT

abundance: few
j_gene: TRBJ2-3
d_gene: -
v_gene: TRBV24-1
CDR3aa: CATSRNREEMDTQYF
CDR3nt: TGTGCCACCAGTAGAAACAGGGAGGAGATGGATACGCAGTATTTT

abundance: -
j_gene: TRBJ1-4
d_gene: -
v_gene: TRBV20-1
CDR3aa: CSARTASNEKLFF
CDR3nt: TGCAGTGCCCGGACAGCTTCTAATGAAAAACTGTTTTTT

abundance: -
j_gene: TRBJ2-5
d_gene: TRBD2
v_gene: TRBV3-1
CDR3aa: CASSQDRAGAYNEQYF
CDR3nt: TGTGCCAGCAGCCAAGATAGAGCGGGGGCCTACAATGAGCAGTACTTC

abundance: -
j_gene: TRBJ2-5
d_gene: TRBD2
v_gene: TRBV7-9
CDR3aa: CASSLPDGLAGPQETQYF
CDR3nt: TGTGCCAGCAGCTTACCCGACGGACTAGCGGGGCCCCAAGAGACCCAGTACTTC

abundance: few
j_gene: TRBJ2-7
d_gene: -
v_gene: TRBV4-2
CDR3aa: CASSQDNGGYEQYF
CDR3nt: TGTGCCAGCAGCCAAGATAATGGGGGGTACGAGCAGTACTTC

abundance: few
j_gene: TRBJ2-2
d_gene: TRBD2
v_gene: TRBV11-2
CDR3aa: CASRRIAGRAGELFF
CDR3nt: TGTGCCAGCAGACGAATTGCGGGGAGGGCCGGGGAGCTGTTTTTT

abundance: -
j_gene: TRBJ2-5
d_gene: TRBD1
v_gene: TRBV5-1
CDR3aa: CASSLAPDRQETQYF
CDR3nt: TGCGCCAGCAGCTTGGCCCCGGACAGGCAAGAGACCCAGTACTTC

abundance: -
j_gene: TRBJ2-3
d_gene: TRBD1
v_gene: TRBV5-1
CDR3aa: CASSLAGQVTDTQYF
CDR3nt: TGCGCCAGCAGCTTGGCGGGACAGGTCACAGATACGCAGTATTTT

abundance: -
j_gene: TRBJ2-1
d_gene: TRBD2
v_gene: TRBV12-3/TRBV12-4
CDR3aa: CASNTLPGTTNNEQFF
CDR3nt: TGTGCCAGCAATACCCTACCCGGGACTACCAACAATGAGCAGTTCTTC

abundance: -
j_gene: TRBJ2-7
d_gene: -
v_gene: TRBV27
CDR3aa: CASSWAEQGTYEQYF
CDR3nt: TGTGCCAGCAGTTGGGCCGAACAGGGAACCTACGAGCAGTACTTC

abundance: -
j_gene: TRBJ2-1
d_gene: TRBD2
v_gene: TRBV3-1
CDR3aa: CASNTLAGRRYNEQFF
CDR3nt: TGTGCCAGCAACACCTTAGCGGGGCGCCGTTACAATGAGCAGTTCTTC

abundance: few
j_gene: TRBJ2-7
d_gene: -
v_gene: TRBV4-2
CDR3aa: CASSQDLGFYEQYF
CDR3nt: TGTGCCAGCAGCCAAGATCTGGGGTTCTACGAGCAGTACTTC

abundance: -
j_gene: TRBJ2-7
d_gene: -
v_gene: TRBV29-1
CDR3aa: CSVEEKSSYEQYF
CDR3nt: TGCAGCGTTGAAGAGAAGAGCTCCTACGAGCAGTACTTC

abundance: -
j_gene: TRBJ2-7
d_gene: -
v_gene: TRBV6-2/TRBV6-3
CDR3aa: CASSPPGGLSIEQYF
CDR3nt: TGTGCCAGCAGTCCCCCTGGAGGACTAAGTATCGAGCAGTACTTC

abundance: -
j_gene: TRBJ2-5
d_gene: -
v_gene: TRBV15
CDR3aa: CATSRDRKFQETQYF
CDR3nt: TGTGCCACCAGCAGAGATCGAAAGTTCCAAGAGACCCAGTACTTC

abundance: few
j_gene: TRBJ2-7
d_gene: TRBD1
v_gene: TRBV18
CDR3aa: CASSLSPGQGTSSYEQYF
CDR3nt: TGTGCCAGCTCACTAAGTCCGGGACAGGGGACCAGCTCCTACGAGCAGTACTTC

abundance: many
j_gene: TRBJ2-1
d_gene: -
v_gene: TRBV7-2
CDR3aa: CASSLGLGNEQFF
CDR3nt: TGTGCCAGCAGCTTAGGGTTGGGGAATGAGCAGTTCTTC

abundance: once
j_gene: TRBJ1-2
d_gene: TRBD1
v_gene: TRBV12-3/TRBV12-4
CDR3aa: CASSPGTGKGYGYTF
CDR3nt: TGTGCCAGCAGTCCGGGGACAGGGAAAGGCTATGGCTACACCTTC

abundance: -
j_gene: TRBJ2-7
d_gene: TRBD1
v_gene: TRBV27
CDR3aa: CASSLPDRAYEQYF
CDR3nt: TGTGCCAGCAGTTTGCCGGACAGGGCCTACGAGCAGTACTTC

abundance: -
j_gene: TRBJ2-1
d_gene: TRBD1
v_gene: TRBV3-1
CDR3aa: CASSLLDRPHNEQFF
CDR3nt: TGTGCCAGCAGCCTCTTGGACAGGCCTCACAATGAGCAGTTCTTC

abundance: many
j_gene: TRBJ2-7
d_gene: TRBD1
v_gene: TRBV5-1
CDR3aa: CASSSGQGRNEQYF
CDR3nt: TGCGCCAGCAGCTCTGGACAGGGAAGGAACGAGCAGTACTTC

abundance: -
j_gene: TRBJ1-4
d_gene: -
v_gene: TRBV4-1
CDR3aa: CASSQDRYGGLDEKLFF
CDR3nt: TGCGCCAGCAGCCAAGATCGGTATGGGGGGCTGGATGAAAAACTGTTTTTT

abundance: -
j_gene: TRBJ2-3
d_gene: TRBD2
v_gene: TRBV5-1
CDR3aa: CASSPGVAGVTDTQYF
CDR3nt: TGCGCCAGCAGCCCCGGGGTAGCGGGGGTCACAGATACGCAGTATTTT

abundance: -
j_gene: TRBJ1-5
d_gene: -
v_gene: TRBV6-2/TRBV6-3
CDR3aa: CASRPDGVSPQHF
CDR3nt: TGTGCCAGCAGGCCGGACGGCGTATCGCCCCAGCATTTT

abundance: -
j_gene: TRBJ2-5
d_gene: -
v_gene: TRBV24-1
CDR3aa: CATSDGGQNQETQYF
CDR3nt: TGTGCCACCAGTGACGGGGGGCAGAACCAAGAGACCCAGTACTTC

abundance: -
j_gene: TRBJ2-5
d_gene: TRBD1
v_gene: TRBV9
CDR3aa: CASSVDGTGSGTQYF
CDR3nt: TGTGCCAGCAGCGTAGATGGGACAGGGTCAGGGACCCAGTACTTC

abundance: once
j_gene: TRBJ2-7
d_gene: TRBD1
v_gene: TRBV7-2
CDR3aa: CASSAQGVEEQYF
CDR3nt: TGTGCCAGCAGCGCACAGGGGGTCGAAGAGCAGTACTTC

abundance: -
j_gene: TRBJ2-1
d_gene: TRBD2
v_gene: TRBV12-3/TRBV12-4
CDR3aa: CASSRRTSANEQFF
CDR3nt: TGTGCCAGCAGTCGGCGGACTAGCGCCAATGAGCAGTTCTTC

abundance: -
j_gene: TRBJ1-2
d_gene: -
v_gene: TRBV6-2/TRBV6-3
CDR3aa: CASSDLWDSGYTF
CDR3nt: TGTGCCAGCAGTGATCTCTGGGATTCCGGCTACACCTTC

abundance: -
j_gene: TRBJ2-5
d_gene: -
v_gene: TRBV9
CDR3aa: CASSVDPGRQETQYF
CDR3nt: TGTGCCAGCAGCGTCGACCCAGGACGACAAGAGACCCAGTACTTC

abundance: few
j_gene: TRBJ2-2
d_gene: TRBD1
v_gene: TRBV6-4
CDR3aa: CAAGTGVTGELFF
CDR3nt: TGTGCCGCCGGGACAGGGGTCACCGGGGAGCTGTTTTTT

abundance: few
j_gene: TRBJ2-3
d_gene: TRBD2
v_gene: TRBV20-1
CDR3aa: CSARAGGTSTDTQYF
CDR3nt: TGCAGTGCTCGGGCGGGGGGGACTAGCACAGATACGCAGTATTTT

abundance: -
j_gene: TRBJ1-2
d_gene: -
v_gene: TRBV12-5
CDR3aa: CASGRMRWRGYTF
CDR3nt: TGTGCTAGTGGTCGCATGAGGTGGCGGGGCTACACCTTC

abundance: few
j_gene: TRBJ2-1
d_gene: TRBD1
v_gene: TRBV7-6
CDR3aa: CASSLMGQGANEQFF
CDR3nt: TGTGCCAGCAGCTTAATGGGACAGGGGGCAAATGAGCAGTTCTTC

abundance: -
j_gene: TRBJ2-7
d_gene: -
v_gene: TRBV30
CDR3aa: CAWSSGTSRDEQYF
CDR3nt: TGTGCCTGGAGTTCCGGGACTTCCCGGGACGAGCAGTACTTC

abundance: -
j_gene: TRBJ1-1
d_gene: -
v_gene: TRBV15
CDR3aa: CATTEGRSTEAFF
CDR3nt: TGTGCCACCACGGAGGGGAGGAGCACTGAAGCTTTCTTT

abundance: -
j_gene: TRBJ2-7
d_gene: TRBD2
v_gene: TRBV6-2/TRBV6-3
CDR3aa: CASNPRAGAYYEQYF
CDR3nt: TGTGCCAGCAATCCGAGAGCGGGAGCATACTACGAGCAGTACTTC

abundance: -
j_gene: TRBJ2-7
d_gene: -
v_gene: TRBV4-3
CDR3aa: CASSQLISAASEQYF
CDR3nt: TGCGCCAGCAGCCAACTGATCTCCGCGGCGTCCGAGCAGTACTTC

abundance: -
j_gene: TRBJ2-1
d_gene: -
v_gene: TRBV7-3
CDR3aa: CAGSPNRGPYNEQFF
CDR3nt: TGTGCCGGCAGCCCGAATCGAGGGCCTTACAATGAGCAGTTCTTC